A few counts support the clone carrying this T cell receptor (beta chain). TCRdb reanalysed the PCR reads using MiXCR and keeps one entry per CDR3 protein. The repertoire holds roughly 13,000 distinct CDR3 sequences, with about 50% as singletons. These data come from a study of tumor-infiltrating lymphocytes in oesophageal squamous cell carcinoma. Germline V lookup: CDR1 SGHDN, CDR2 FVKESK. Trimming took 3 bases from V and 3 from J, leaving 15 bases between them. This CDR3 region has 15 residues. Sequencing used blood. This receptor was taken from a male donor with esophageal squamous cell carcinoma. This chain connects TRBV14 to TRBJ2-7, with a tentative D call TRBD2 (6 bases). In DNA form, the CDR3 reads TGTGCCAGCAGCCATGGGACTTCTACCTACTACGAGCAGTACTTC. Translating it yields CASSHGTSTYYEQYF.